Each of the 14 T cell receptor beta chains below was sequenced from the same sample in a study of T cell clonality in common variable immunodeficiency. The assay was immunoSEQ multiplex PCR, and TCRdb's table has in-frame clones only and misses some. This sample comprises some 30,000 clones, none seen once only. Sequencing used peripheral blood mononuclear cells. These receptors all stem from a person aged 18 to 70 in good health.

This clone was detected a few times. The read comes to an end 3 residues before the CDR3 does, leaving the germline J gene to fill in the end. The same CDR3 can be traced to other DNA sequences in this sample. The rearrangement joins TRBV2 to TRBJ1-4; D not certain. V lost 4 bases, J lost 0 bases, and 9 bases lay in between. Germline values: CDR1 SNHLY, CDR2 FYNNEI. The CDR3 length is 15 residues. CDR3 bases read: TGTGCCAGCAGTGTAGGAACAGCAACTAATGAAAAA. It is translated as CASSVGTATNEK. The entire CDR3 is CASSVGTATNEKLFF.

This clone was seen repeatedly, ten times or more. The read gets to within 3 residues of the CDR3 end, and the germline J gene fills in the rest. The chain has TRBV30 and TRBJ2-3; 8 bases match TRBD2. Germline V CDR1 and CDR2: GTSNPN, SVGIG (reference sequence). The CDR3 length is 15 residues. Trimming cost V 0 bases and J 1 base; bases outside gene matches: 3. CDR3 bases read: TGTGCCTGGAGTGTACCGGGACTAGGCACAGATACG. It encodes CAWSVPGLGTDT. The whole CDR3 reads CAWSVPGLGTDTQYF.

This clone was seen ten or more times. CDR3: CASSVLTSGDNEQFF. The sequenced part of the CDR3 DNA is TGTGCCAGCAGTGTACTGACTAGCGGGGACAATGAG. The V and J genes are TRBV6-1 and TRBJ2-1, with 11 bases aligning to TRBD2. Coverage ceases 3 residues before the CDR3 finishes, and the germline J gene fills in the end. CDR3 length: 15 residues. The J segment lost 5 bases and the V segment lost 4 bases, leaving 4 bases of the junction unmatched. Germline V gene lookup returns CDR1 MNHNS and CDR2 SASEGT.

The sample holds many counts of this clone. The sequenced fragment ends 3 residues before the CDR3 boundary, so the rest is inferred from the germline J gene. The chain joins TRBV20-1 to TRBJ2-3, with TRBD2 matching 13 bases. The length of the CDR3 is 17 residues. Germline values: CDR1 DFQATT, CDR2 SNEGSKA (reference sequence). V lost 1 base and J lost 2; bases outside the gene matches: 6. The DNA read from the CDR3 is TGCAGTGCTAGAGGGTCCGGGACTAGCGGGGTCACAGATACG. Encoded protein: CSARGSGTSGVTDT. The CDR3, in full, reads CSARGSGTSGVTDTQYF.

Ten or more counts support this clone. From the germline J gene comes the end of the CDR3, since the read stops 3 residues before it. V is TRBV18 and J is TRBJ1-4; 7 bases match TRBD1. The germline V gene has CDR1 KGHSH and CDR2 LQKENI. The trim removed 9 bases at V and 4 bases at J, leaving 5 bases unmatched. CDR3 size: 13 residues. The sequenced CDR3 bases are TGTGCCAGTTCCGGGACAGATAATGAAAAA. Its translation: CASSGTDNEK. From start to end, the CDR3 is CASSGTDNEKLFF.

This clone has a count of ten or more. The read stops 3 residues short of the end of the CDR3; the missing end is completed from the germline J gene. This chain uses TRBV20-1 with TRBJ2-3; 8 bases line up with TRBD2. The V segment lost 7 bases and the J segment 1 base; nucleotides outside the gene matches: 10. The CDR3 runs 15 residues. In germline, CDR1 is DFQATT, CDR2 SNEGSKA (reference sequence). This CDR3 is CSVTIAGGGTDTQYF. The sequenced part of the CDR3 DNA is TGCAGTGTAACGATCGCGGGAGGTGGCACAGATACG.

On this clone itself: The read gets to within 3 residues of the CDR3 end, and the germline J gene fills in the rest. The chain has TRBV19 and TRBJ1-1, with D maybe TRBD1 (5 bases). V lost 6 bases and J 1 base, leaving 15 bases between the germline ends. The germline CDR1 and CDR2 sequences are LNHDA and SQIVND (reference sequence). The CDR3 runs to 15 residues. CDR3 sequence: CASSPVRGRNTEAFF. The CDR3 DNA, read in part, is TGTGCCAGTAGCCCCGTTAGGGGCAGGAACACTGAA.

About this clone itself: The CDR3 end is not reached by the read, which stops 3 residues before it; the germline J gene fills it in. The chain is built from TRBV10-2 and TRBJ2-3; 7 bases align to TRBD1. The germline V gene has CDR1 WSHSY and CDR2 SAAADI. There are 15 residues in the CDR3. The CDR3 protein is CASSEKGAGQETQYF. Incomplete CDR3 DNA: TGCGCCAGCAGTGAGAAGGGGGCAGGCCAAGAGACG.

This clone was recorded many times. The read finishes 3 residues shy of the CDR3 end, and the germline J gene is used to complete it. The rearrangement links TRBV20-1 to TRBJ2-1; 7 nucleotides align to TRBD1. V shed 2 bases, J shed 2 bases, and the junction held 3 bases outside the gene matches. The CDR3 consists of 14 residues. Germline V gene sequence: CDR1 DFQATT, CDR2 SNEGSKA (reference sequence). Partial CDR3 DNA: TGCAGTGCTAGATCGGACAGGACCTACAATGAG. Its protein is CSARSDRTYNE. The whole CDR3 sequence reads CSARSDRTYNEQFF.

This clone showed up many times. Sequencing ends 3 residues short of the CDR3 end; the germline J gene provides the rest. J is TRBJ1-2 and V is TRBV7-2, with 8 bases lining up with TRBD1. In germline, CDR1 is SGHTA, CDR2 FQGNSA. V lost 4 bases to trimming and J lost 4 bases; unmatched junction nucleotides: 8. This CDR3 is built from 15 residues. The covered CDR3 bases are TGTGCCAGCAGCTCGAACAGGGGGAGGGGCTATGGC. Residues: CASSSNRGRGYG. In full, the CDR3 reads CASSSNRGRGYGYTF. The variable domain in full, with the rest retrieved from reference TRBV7-2 and TRBJ1-2, is GAGVSQSPSNKVTEKGKDVELRCDPISGHTALYWYRQSLGQGLEFLIYFQGNSAPDKSGLPSDRFSAERTGGSVSTLTIQRTQQEDSAVYLCASSSNRGRGYGYTFGSGTRLTVV.

This clone was picked up many times. The junction departs from the called germline gene at one end, perhaps through a read error. The read gets to within 3 residues of the CDR3 end, and the germline J gene fills in the rest. The gene calls are TRBV12-5 and TRBJ2-7; D gene uncertain. Germline values: CDR1 LGHNT, CDR2 FRNRAP. The CDR3 loop spans 15 amino acids. The CDR3 loop is CASGPIGFLSHEQYF. CDR3 bases read: TGTGCTAGTGGTCCCATAGGGTTCCTCTCCCACGAG.

This clone was recorded many times. The read is 3 residues too short to cover the CDR3 end, so that end is filled in from the germline J gene. The V call is TRBV5-1, the J call TRBJ2-3; 11 bases line up with TRBD2. The junction had 7 bases not matched to a gene; V was cut back by 2 bases and J by 2 bases. The length of the CDR3 is 17 residues. In germline, CDR1 is SGHRS, CDR2 YFSETQ. Here the CDR3 reads CASSFGLAGGVTDTQYF. The DNA read from the CDR3 is TGCGCCAGCAGCTTTGGCCTAGCGGGAGGTGTCACAGATACG.

Concerning this clone: The read ends 3 residues early relative to the CDR3; the germline J gene fills the gap. V usage is TRBV6-4 and J usage is TRBJ2-5, with 8 bases fitting TRBD2. The CDR3 totals 15 residues. Unmatched junction bases numbered 8, after V lost 3 bases and J lost 5 bases. CDR1 and CDR2 (germline): MRHNA, SNTAGT. The sequenced CDR3 bases are TGTGCCAGCAGTGAGGAGAGCGGGAGTGGGGAGACC. Its translation is CASSEESGSGET. The complete CDR3 reads CASSEESGSGETQYF.

This clone was detected a few times. The read ends 3 residues early relative to the CDR3; the germline J gene fills the gap. This chain uses TRBV19 with TRBJ2-7; TRBD1 is a possible D gene (6 bases). Per the germline V gene, CDR1 is LNHDA and CDR2 is SQIVND (reference sequence). Trimming took off 3 bases at V and 2 bases at J, with 11 bases between the two ends. There are 14 residues in the CDR3. Incomplete CDR3 DNA: TGTGCCAGTAGTATGGAAGGACAGACCTACGAG. Protein sequence: CASSMEGQTYE. The entire CDR3 is CASSMEGQTYEQYF.